This T cell receptor beta chain was obtained from a study of T cell responses to AZD1222 COVID-19 vaccine. The CDR3 has 13 amino acids. Trimming removed 11 bases at V and 7 bases at J, with 20 bases between. Germline CDR1 and CDR2: MDHEN and SYDVKM. Clones were sequenced by immunoSEQ multiplex PCR, and TCRdb holds only the in-frame ones, with some missing. The sample has some 81,000 clones; 70% to 90% are singletons. This TCR came from an adult who received the AZD1222 COVID-19 vaccine. Sequencing was performed on peripheral blood, taken 28 days after the second AZD1222 dose. The V and J genes are TRBV28 and TRBJ1-2; D may be TRBD1 (5 bases). CDR3 region: CAWGGTGWGGYTF. CDR3 coding DNA: TGTGCCTGGGGAGGGACTGGATGGGGTGGCTACACCTTC.